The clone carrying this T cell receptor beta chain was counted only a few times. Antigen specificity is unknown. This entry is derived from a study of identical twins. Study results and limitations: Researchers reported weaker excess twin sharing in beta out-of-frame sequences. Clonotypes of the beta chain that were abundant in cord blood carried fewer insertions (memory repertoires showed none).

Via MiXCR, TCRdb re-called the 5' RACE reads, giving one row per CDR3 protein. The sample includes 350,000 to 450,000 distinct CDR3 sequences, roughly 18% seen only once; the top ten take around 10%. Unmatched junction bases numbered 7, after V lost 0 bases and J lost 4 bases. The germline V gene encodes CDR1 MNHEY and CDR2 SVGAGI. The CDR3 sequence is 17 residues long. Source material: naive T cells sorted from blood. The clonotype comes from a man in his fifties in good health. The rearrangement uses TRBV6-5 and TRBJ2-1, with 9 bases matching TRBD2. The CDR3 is CASSYSISGGRYNEQFF. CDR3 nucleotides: TGTGCCAGCAGTTACTCGATTAGCGGGGGCCGATACAATGAGCAGTTCTTC.